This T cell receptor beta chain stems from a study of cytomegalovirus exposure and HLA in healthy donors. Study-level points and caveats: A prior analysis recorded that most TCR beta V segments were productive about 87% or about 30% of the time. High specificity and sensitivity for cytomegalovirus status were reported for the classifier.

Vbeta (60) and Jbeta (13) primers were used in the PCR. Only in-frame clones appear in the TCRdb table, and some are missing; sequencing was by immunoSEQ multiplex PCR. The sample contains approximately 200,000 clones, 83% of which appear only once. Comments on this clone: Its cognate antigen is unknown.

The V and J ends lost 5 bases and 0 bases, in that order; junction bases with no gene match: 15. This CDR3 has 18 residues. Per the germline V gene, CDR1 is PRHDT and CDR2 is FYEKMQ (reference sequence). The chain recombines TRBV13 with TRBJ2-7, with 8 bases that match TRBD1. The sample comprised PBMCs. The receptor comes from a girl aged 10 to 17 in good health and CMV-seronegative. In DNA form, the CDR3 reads TGTGCCAGCAGCCGAGGGGGTTTCACAGGGGGGATCTCCTACGAGCAGTACTTC. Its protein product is CASSRGGFTGGISYEQYF. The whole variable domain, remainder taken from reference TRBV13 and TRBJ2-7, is AAGVIQSPRHLIKEKRETATLKCYPIPRHDTVYWYQQGPGQDPQFLISFYEKMQSDKGSIPDRFSAQQFSDYHSELNMSSLELGDSALYFCASSRGGFTGGISYEQYFGPGTRLTVT.